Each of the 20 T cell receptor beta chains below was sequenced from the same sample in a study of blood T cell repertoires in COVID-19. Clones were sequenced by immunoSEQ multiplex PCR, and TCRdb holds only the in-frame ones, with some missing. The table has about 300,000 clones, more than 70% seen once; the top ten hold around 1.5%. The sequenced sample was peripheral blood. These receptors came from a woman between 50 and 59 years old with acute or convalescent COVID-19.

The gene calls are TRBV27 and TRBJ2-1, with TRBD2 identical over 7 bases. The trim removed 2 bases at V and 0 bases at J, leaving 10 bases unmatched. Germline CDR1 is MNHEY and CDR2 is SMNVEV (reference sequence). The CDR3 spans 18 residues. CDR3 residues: CASSLGERGGSSYNEQFF. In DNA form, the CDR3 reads TGTGCCAGCAGTTTAGGGGAGAGGGGCGGGAGCTCCTACAATGAGCAGTTCTTC.

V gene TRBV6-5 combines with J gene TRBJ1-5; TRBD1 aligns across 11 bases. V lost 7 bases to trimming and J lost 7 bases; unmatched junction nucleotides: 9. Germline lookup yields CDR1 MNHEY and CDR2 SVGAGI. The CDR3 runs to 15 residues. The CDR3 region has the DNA TGTGCCAGCAAGAAGGACAGGGGGCTTGGGCAGCCCCAGCATTTT. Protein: CASKKDRGLGQPQHF.

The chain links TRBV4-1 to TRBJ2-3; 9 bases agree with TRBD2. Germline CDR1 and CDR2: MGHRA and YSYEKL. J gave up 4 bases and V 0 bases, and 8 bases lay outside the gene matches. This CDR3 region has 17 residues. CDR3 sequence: CASSQDRAGGDPDTQYF. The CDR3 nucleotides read TGCGCCAGCAGCCAAGATAGGGCGGGAGGGGACCCAGATACGCAGTATTTT.

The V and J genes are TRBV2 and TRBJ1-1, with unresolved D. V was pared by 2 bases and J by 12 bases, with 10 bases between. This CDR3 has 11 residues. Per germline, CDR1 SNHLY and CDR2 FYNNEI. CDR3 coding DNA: TGTGCCAGCAGTGAACACACCCTTCCTTTCTTT. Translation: CASSEHTLPFF.

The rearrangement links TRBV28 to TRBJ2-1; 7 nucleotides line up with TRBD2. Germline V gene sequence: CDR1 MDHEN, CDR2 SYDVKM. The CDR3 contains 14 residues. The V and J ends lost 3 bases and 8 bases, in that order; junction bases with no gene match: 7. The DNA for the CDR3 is TGTGCCAGCAGTTTGGTGGGCGGGAGCTATGAGCAGTTCTTC. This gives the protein CASSLVGGSYEQFF.

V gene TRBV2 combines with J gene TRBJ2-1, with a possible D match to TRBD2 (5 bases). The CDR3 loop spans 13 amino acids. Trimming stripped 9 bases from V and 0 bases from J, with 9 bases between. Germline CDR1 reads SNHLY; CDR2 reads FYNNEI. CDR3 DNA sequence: TGTGCCAGAAGCGGTTTCTCCTACAATGAGCAGTTCTTC. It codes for CARSGFSYNEQFF.

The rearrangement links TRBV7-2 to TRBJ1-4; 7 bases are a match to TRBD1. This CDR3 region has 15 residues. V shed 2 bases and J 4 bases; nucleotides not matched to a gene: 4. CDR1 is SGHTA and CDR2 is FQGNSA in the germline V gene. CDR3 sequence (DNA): TGTGCCAGCAGCTTACAGACAGGGATTAATGAAAAACTGTTTTTT. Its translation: CASSLQTGINEKLFF.

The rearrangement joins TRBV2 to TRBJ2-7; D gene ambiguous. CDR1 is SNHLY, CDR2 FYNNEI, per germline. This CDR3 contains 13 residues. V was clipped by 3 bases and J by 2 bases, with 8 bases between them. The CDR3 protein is CASSDWSPYEQYF. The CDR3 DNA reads TGTGCCAGCAGTGATTGGAGTCCCTACGAGCAGTACTTC.

In DNA form, the CDR3 reads TGTGCCAGCAGCTCGAGACAGGGCTGGGGCGGGGAGCTGTTTTTT. Translation: CASSSRQGWGGELFF. The rearrangement joins TRBV9 to TRBJ2-2; 7 positions match TRBD1. Trimming cost V 4 bases and J 7 bases; bases outside gene matches: 10. CDR1 and CDR2 (germline): SGDLS, YYNGEE. There are 15 residues in the CDR3.

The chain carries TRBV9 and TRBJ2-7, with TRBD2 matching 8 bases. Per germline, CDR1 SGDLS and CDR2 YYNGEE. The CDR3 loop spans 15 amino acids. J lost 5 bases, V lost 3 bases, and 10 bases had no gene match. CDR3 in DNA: TGTGCCAGCAGCGCCCAGCCGGGAGGGCCGAACGAGCAGTACTTC. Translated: CASSAQPGGPNEQYF. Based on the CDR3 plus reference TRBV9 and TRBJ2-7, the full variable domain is DSGVTQTPKHLITATGQRVTLRCSPRSGDLSVYWYQQSLDQGLQFLIQYYNGEERAKGNILERFSAQQFPDLHSELNLSSLELGDSALYFCASSAQPGGPNEQYFGPGTRLTVT.

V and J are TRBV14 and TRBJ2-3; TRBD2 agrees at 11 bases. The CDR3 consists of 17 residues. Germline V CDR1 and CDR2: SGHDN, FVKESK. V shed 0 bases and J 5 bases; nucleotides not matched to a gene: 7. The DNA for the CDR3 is TGTGCCAGCAGCCAAGACCTTACTAGCGGGAGACTAGATACGCAGTATTTT. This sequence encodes CASSQDLTSGRLDTQYF.

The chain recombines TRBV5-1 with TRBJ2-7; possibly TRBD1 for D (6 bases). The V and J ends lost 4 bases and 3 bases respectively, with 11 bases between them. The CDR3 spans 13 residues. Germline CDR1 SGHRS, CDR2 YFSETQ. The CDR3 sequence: CASSRGQNYEQYF. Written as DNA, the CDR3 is TGCGCCAGCAGCCGAGGACAGAACTACGAGCAGTACTTC.

CDR3 in amino acids: CASSSPGTGKSGANVLTF. CDR3 nucleotides: TGTGCCAGCAGCTCCCCCGGGACAGGGAAATCTGGGGCCAACGTCCTGACTTTC. The V gene is TRBV5-8, the J gene TRBJ2-6; 9 bases align to TRBD1. Germline V CDR1 and CDR2: SGHTS, YDEGEE. Germline trimming cut 3 bases from V and 1 base from J; bases unmatched to any gene: 8. This CDR3 is 18 amino acids long. The entire variable domain, with the rest obtained from reference TRBV5-8 and TRBJ2-6, is as follows: EAGVTQSPTHLIKTRGQQATLRCSPISGHTSVYWYQQALGLGLQFLLWYDEGEERNRGNFPPRFSGRQFPNYSSELNVNALELEDSALYLCASSSPGTGKSGANVLTFGAGSRLTVL.

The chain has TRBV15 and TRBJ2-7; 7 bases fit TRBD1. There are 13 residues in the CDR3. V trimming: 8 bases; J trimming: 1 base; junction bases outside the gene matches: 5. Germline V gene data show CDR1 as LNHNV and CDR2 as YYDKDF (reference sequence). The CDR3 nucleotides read TGTGCCACCGGAAGGGGGCAGTCCTACGAGCAGTACTTC. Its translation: CATGRGQSYEQYF. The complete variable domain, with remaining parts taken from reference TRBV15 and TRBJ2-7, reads DAMVIQNPRYQVTQFGKPVTLSCSQTLNHNVMYWYQQKSSQAPKLLFHYYDKDFNNEADTPDNFQSRRPNTSFCFLDIRSPGLGDTAMYLCATGRGQSYEQYFGPGTRLTVT.

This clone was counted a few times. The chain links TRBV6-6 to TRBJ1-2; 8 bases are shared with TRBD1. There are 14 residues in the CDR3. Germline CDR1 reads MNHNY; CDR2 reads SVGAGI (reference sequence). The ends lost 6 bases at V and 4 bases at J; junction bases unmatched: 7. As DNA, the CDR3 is TGTGCCAGCAGCCTGACAGGGGTTAGCTATGGCTACACCTTC. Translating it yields CASSLTGVSYGYTF.

CDR3 in amino acids: CATSGGQSIYNEQFF. In DNA form, the CDR3 reads TGTGCCACCAGTGGTGGGCAGTCCATCTACAATGAGCAGTTCTTC. The genes are TRBV24-1 and TRBJ2-1; D remains ambiguous. The CDR3 runs 15 residues. Trimming removed 5 bases from V and 3 bases from J, with 13 bases in between. Germline V gene sequence: CDR1 KGHDR, CDR2 SFDVKD.

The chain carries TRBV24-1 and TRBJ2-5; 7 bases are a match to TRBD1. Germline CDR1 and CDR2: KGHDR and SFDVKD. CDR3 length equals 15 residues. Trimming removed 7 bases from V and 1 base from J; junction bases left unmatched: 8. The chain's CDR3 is CATSNTGALQETQYF. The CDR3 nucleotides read TGTGCCACCAGCAATACAGGGGCTCTCCAAGAGACCCAGTACTTC.

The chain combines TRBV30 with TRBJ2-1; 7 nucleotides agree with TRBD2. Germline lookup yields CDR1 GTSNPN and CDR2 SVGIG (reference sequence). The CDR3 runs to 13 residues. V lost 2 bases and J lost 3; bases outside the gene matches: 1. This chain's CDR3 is CAWSLADYNEQFF. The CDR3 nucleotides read TGTGCCTGGAGTCTAGCGGACTACAATGAGCAGTTCTTC.

The chain's CDR3 is CATSDLGGETQYF. CDR3 sequence (DNA): TGTGCCACCAGTGATTTGGGGGGGGAGACCCAGTACTTC. The rearrangement uses TRBV24-1 and TRBJ2-5, with D perhaps TRBD2 (6 bases). Per germline, CDR1 KGHDR and CDR2 SFDVKD. CDR3 size: 13 residues. V was cut by 0 bases and J by 5 bases, with 6 bases left in between.

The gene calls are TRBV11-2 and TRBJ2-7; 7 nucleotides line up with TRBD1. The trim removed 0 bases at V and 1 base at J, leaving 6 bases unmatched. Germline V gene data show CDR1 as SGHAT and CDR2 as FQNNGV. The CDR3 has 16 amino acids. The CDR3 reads CASSLEETGRSYEQYF. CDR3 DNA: TGTGCCAGCAGCTTAGAAGAGACAGGGAGATCCTACGAGCAGTACTTC.